This TCR beta chain emerged from a study of cytomegalovirus exposure and HLA in healthy donors. Study-wide context: One earlier analysis, a look at 200 million or so T cells, found more than 100 million unique TCR beta sequences.

PCR involved 60 Vbeta and 13 Jbeta primers. Some clones are missing from TCRdb's copy, which holds only in-frame ones; the method was immunoSEQ multiplex PCR. The sample lists 150,000 to 200,000 clones, 65% to 85% occurring once. General observations from the study: When the data were analyzed later, several of the most significant clusters appeared to be linked to common viral pathogens. In a later analysis, TCR beta V- and J-gene trimming showed a link to a missense DCLRE1C variant.

The trim removed 3 bases at V and 4 bases at J, leaving 16 bases unmatched. This CDR3 has 18 amino acids. CDR1 and CDR2 from the germline V gene are MDHEN and SYDVKM. Points on this clone: Its target is unknown.

The genes are TRBV28 and TRBJ2-7, with 9 positions matching TRBD1. The TCR originated in a female donor in good health and CMV-seronegative. Sequenced input: PBMCs. For the CDR3, the DNA is TGTGCCAGCAGTTTTCCCTGGGATAACAGGGGGCAGGGGTACGAGCAGTACTTC. The encoded protein is CASSFPWDNRGQGYEQYF.